These 22 T cell receptor beta chains came from one sample sequenced in a study of blood T cell repertoires in COVID-19. The repertoire was sequenced with immunoSEQ multiplex PCR; TCRdb's copy has only in-frame clones and lacks some. The table has roughly 93,000 clones, over 70% seen once. The sequencing sample was made of peripheral blood. The receptors shown here come from a human donor in a cohort sampled during active COVID-19.

Regarding this clone: Other DNA sequences from this sample encode an identical CDR3 as well. This rearrangement joins TRBV5-1 to TRBJ2-7; TRBD1 might be the D (6 bases). CDR1 is SGHRS and CDR2 is YFSETQ in the germline V gene. With 4 bases removed from V and 5 bases from J, the gap between germline ends came to 16 bases. The CDR3 covers 14 residues. The CDR3 sequence: CASSTGQPADEQYF. The CDR3 region has the DNA TGCGCCAGCAGCACCGGACAGCCTGCCGACGAGCAGTACTTC.

The V call is TRBV7-2, the J call TRBJ2-1; a possible D gene is TRBD2 (6 bases). Germline V gene lookup returns CDR1 SGHTA and CDR2 FQGNSA. This CDR3 is built from 15 residues. V dropped 5 bases and J dropped 7 bases, with 18 bases sitting between them. The chain's CDR3 is CASSPLAVRGNEQFF. CDR3 sequence (DNA): TGTGCCAGCAGCCCGCTAGCTGTCCGGGGGAATGAGCAGTTCTTC. Supplemented by reference TRBV7-2 and TRBJ2-1, the full variable domain reads GAGVSQSPSNKVTEKGKDVELRCDPISGHTALYWYRQSLGQGLEFLIYFQGNSAPDKSGLPSDRFSAERTGGSVSTLTIQRTQQEDSAVYLCASSPLAVRGNEQFFGPGTRLTVL.

V is TRBV5-1 and J is TRBJ2-3, with TRBD1 as a possible D gene (5 bases). Germline lookup yields CDR1 SGHRS and CDR2 YFSETQ. V was clipped by 4 bases and J by 5 bases, with 8 bases between them. The CDR3 extends over 12 amino acids. CDR3 residues: CASSPQGDTQYF. The CDR3 DNA follows: TGCGCCAGCAGCCCTCAGGGAGATACGCAGTATTTT.

This rearrangement joins TRBV25-1 to TRBJ2-3, with D maybe TRBD1 (6 bases). The CDR3 is 14 residues long. The germline V gene has CDR1 MGHDK and CDR2 SYGVNS. V gave up 3 bases and J gave up 3 bases, with 10 bases separating them. CDR3 nucleotide sequence: TGTGCCAGCAGTGACAGGGGAAGAACAGATACGCAGTATTTT. Protein sequence: CASSDRGRTDTQYF.

The gene calls are TRBV28 and TRBJ2-7; D call uncertain. Germline V gives CDR1 MDHEN, CDR2 SYDVKM. V gave up 5 bases and J gave up 6 bases, with 20 bases separating them. This CDR3 spans 15 amino acids. DNA for the CDR3: TGTGCCAGCAGTACCCGACTCCCGGGTGGCCCCGAGCAGTACTTC. Protein sequence: CASSTRLPGGPEQYF.

The chain carries TRBV27 and TRBJ2-7; tentatively, D is TRBD2 (5 bases). Trimming removed 5 bases from V and 7 bases from J, with 24 bases in between. The CDR3 contains 16 residues. Per the germline V gene, CDR1 is MNHEY and CDR2 is SMNVEV (reference sequence). CDR3 protein: CASSTYKRMHPEEQYF. The CDR3 bases are TGTGCCAGCAGTACATACAAGCGGATGCACCCCGAGGAGCAGTACTTC.

The chain is built from TRBV6-6 and TRBJ2-4, with 7 bases aligning to TRBD1. This CDR3 spans 15 amino acids. V shed 5 bases and J 7 bases; nucleotides not matched to a gene: 11. CDR1 MNHNY and CDR2 SVGAGI come from the germline V gene (reference sequence). CDR3 sequence reads: CASSLPRQGKNIQYF. The CDR3 nucleotides are TGTGCCAGCAGTCTACCCAGACAGGGCAAGAACATTCAGTACTTC.

The genes are TRBV12-5 and TRBJ2-7, with TRBD1 identical over 8 bases. The CDR3 consists of 19 residues. With 5 bases clipped from V and 3 bases from J, the junction kept 21 bases outside the gene matches. The V gene's germline CDR1 is LGHNT and CDR2 FRNRAP. CDR3 bases: TGTGCTAGTGGTCCCTACCAGCCAGGGGGCTTTAGGTTAGTCTACGAGCAGTACTTC. Translating it yields CASGPYQPGGFRLVYEQYF.

V is TRBV5-1 and J is TRBJ2-7; 14 bases are shared with TRBD2. Germline CDR1 reads SGHRS; CDR2 reads YFSETQ. The CDR3 is made up of 16 amino acids. V lost 0 bases, J lost 6 bases, and 5 bases stayed unmatched. The CDR3 sequence is CASSLGGLAGAGEQYF. CDR3 nucleotides: TGCGCCAGCAGCTTGGGGGGACTAGCGGGGGCTGGCGAGCAGTACTTC. The variable domain in full, with the rest retrieved from reference TRBV5-1 and TRBJ2-7, is KAGVTQTPRYLIKTRGQQVTLSCSPISGHRSVSWYQQTPGQGLQFLFEYFSETQRNKGNFPGRFSGRQFSNSRSEMNVSTLELGDSALYLCASSLGGLAGAGEQYFGPGTRLTVT.

CDR3: CASSLGQGAGTGELFF. The CDR3 nucleotides are TGCGCCAGCAGCTTGGGCCAGGGGGCCGGCACCGGGGAGCTGTTTTTT. The rearrangement uses TRBV5-1 and TRBJ2-2; 8 bases are a match to TRBD1. The CDR3 extends over 16 amino acids. Germline CDR1 SGHRS, CDR2 YFSETQ. J lost 4 bases, V lost 0 bases, and 5 bases had no gene match.

The V gene is TRBV11-2, the J gene TRBJ1-1; TRBD1 aligns across 7 bases. CDR1 SGHAT and CDR2 FQNNGV come from the germline V gene. Trimming at V came to 1 base and at J to 3 bases, leaving 5 bases not matched to a gene. The CDR3 length is 15 residues. CDR3 in DNA: TGTGCCAGCAGCTTAGGAGGTCAGGGGGACACTGAAGCTTTCTTT. This sequence encodes CASSLGGQGDTEAFF.

The V gene is TRBV12-2, the J gene TRBJ2-7; the table's D call TRBD1 went unverified against the DNA. TRBV12-2 is a known pseudogene. The CDR3 is 15 residues long. The CDR3 loop is CASRFWTHEVCEQYF. The CDR3 DNA is TGTGCAAGTCGCTTTTGGACACACGAAGTTTGCGAGCAGTACTTC.

This rearrangement joins TRBV28 to TRBJ1-1; D is unclear. Between the trimmed V and J ends, which lost 3 bases and 0 bases, there was a span of 8 bases. Germline values: CDR1 MDHEN, CDR2 SYDVKM. The CDR3 runs 14 residues. The CDR3 bases are TGTGCCAGCAGTTTGTTCAGGCTGAACACTGAAGCTTTCTTT. Its translation is CASSLFRLNTEAFF.

This chain joins TRBV5-8 and TRBJ1-5; D may be TRBD1 (6 bases). Deletions cut 0 bases from V and 5 bases from J, with 12 bases between. The CDR3 spans 15 residues. CDR1 and CDR2 from the germline V gene are SGHTS and YDEGEE. The CDR3 is CASSLGTGIHQPQHF. For the CDR3, the DNA is TGTGCCAGCAGCTTGGGCACAGGGATTCATCAGCCCCAGCATTTT.

The chain employs TRBV5-4 and TRBJ2-7; no reliable D call. The length of the CDR3 is 12 residues. V lost 0 bases and J lost 4, with 5 bases in between. Germline-derived CDR1 and CDR2 are SGHNT and YYREEE (reference sequence). The CDR3 region is CASSLDRYEQYF. In DNA, the CDR3 is TGTGCCAGCAGCTTGGATAGATACGAGCAGTACTTC.

V and J are TRBV14 and TRBJ2-5; 8 nucleotides agree with TRBD2. This CDR3 spans 17 amino acids. Germline V gene data show CDR1 as SGHDN and CDR2 as FVKESK. The J segment lost 5 bases and the V segment lost 1 base, leaving 12 bases of the junction unmatched. The DNA of the CDR3 is TGTGCCAGCAGCCAAGGATTGGGGGTAGCGGGATTTGAGACCCAGTACTTC. The encoded protein is CASSQGLGVAGFETQYF.

This clone was detected only a few times. The gene calls are TRBV7-3 and TRBJ1-2, with D hard to call. V shed 5 bases and J shed 3 bases, with 10 bases lying between them. The CDR3 is 13 residues long. Germline CDR1 reads SGHTA; CDR2 reads FQGTGA. This CDR3 is CASSPSADYGYTF. The DNA for the CDR3 is TGTGCCAGCAGCCCCTCGGCGGACTATGGCTACACCTTC.

The chain carries TRBV5-8 and TRBJ2-1; 12 bases fit TRBD2. This CDR3 is 18 amino acids long. The germline V gene has CDR1 SGHTS and CDR2 YDEGEE. V was pared by 2 bases and J by 4 bases, with 10 bases of the junction left unmatched. Written as DNA, the CDR3 is TGTGCCAGCAGCTTAAGCCTGGGAACTAGCGGGAGGTACAATGAGCAGTTCTTC. It yields the protein CASSLSLGTSGRYNEQFF.

V gene TRBV6-7 combines with J gene TRBJ2-1, with a possible D match to TRBD1 (6 bases). TRBV6-7 counts as an open reading frame of uncertain function. V lost 0 bases, J lost 7 bases, and 13 bases lay in between. This CDR3 has 15 amino acids. CDR3 loop: CASSYSKGQLNEQFF. In nucleotides, the CDR3 is TGTGCCAGCAGTTACTCGAAAGGACAGCTTAATGAGCAGTTCTTC.

The chain is built from TRBV3-1 (or the pseudogene TRBV3-2) and TRBJ2-5; weak D call: TRBD2 (7 bases). The CDR3 covers 20 residues. CDR1 and CDR2 (germline): LGHDT, YNNKEL (reference sequence). Trimming pared 3 bases from V and 0 bases from J, leaving 26 bases between. CDR3 in amino acids: CASSHVRDNPSSGNQETQYF. CDR3 nucleotides: TGTGCCAGCAGCCACGTCCGGGACAACCCCTCCAGCGGGAACCAAGAGACCCAGTACTTC.

The chain employs TRBV29-1 and TRBJ2-3, with 14 nucleotides matching TRBD2. The CDR3 runs to 15 residues. Germline V gives CDR1 SQVTM, CDR2 ANQGSEA. J was trimmed by 4 bases and V by 4 bases; bases with no gene match: 4. The CDR3, as DNA: TGCAGCGTTGGGCGACTAGCGGGAGGGCCAGATACGCAGTATTTT. Translated, it gives CSVGRLAGGPDTQYF.

This clone was seen once. The chain recombines TRBV9 with TRBJ2-6, with a possible D match to TRBD2 (5 bases). The CDR3 runs 13 residues. CDR1 SGDLS and CDR2 YYNGEE come from the germline V gene. The germline V and J ends were trimmed by 8 bases and 4 bases, with 10 bases remaining between them. The CDR3 DNA follows: TGTGCCAGTTCCGCTAGCGGGGCCAACGTCCTGACTTTC. The encoded protein is CASSASGANVLTF.